This TCR beta chain was recorded in a study of CD8 T cells in Susac syndrome. Germline-derived CDR1 and CDR2 are SGDLS and YYNGEE. Trimming took off 0 bases at V and 0 bases at J, with 8 bases between the two ends. The CDR3 has 15 residues. This clonotype was counted once. Reverse transcription used about 0.45 to 1 ug RNA and random hexamers. TCRdb reprocessed the immunoSEQ multiplex PCR reads with MiXCR, giving one entry per CDR3 protein. This table holds approximately 150,000 distinct CDR3 sequences, approximately 96% found once. V is TRBV9 and J is TRBJ2-3, with D uncertain. The specimen sequenced was CD4+ T cells from PBMCs. The TCR comes from a human donor with Susac syndrome. In nucleotides, the CDR3 is TGTGCCAGCAGCGTAGTGGACCTAAGCACAGATACGCAGTATTTT. Protein sequence: CASSVVDLSTDTQYF.